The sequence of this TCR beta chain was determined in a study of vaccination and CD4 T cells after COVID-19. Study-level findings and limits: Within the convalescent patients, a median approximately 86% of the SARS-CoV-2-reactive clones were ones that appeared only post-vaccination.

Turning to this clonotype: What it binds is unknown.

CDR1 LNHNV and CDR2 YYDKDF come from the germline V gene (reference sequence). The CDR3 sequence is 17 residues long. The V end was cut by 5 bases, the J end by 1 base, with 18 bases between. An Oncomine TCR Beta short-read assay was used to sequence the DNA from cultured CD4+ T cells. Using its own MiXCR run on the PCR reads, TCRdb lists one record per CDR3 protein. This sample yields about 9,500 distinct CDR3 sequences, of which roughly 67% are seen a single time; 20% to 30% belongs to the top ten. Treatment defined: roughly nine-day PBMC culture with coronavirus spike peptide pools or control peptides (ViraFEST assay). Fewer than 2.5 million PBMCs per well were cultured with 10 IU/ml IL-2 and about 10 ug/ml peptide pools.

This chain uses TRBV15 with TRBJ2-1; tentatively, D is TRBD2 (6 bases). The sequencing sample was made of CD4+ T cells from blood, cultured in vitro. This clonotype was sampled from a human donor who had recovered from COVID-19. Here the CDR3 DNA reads TGTGCCACCAGCCCAGGCGCGGGATCGGTTTCCTACAATGAGCAGTTCTTC. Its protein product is CATSPGAGSVSYNEQFF.